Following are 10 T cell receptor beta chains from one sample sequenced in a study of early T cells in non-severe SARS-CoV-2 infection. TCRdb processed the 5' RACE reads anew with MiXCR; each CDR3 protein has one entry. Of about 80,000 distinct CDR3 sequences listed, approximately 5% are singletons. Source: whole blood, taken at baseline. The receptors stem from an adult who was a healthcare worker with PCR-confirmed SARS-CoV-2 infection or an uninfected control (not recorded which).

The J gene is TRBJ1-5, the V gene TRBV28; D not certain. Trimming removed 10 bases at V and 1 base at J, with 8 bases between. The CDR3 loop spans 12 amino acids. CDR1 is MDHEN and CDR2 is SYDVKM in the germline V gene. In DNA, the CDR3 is TGTGCCAACGGGTTAAGCAATCAGCCCCAGCATTTT. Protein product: CANGLSNQPQHF. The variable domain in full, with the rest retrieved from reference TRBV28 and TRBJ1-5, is DVKVTQSSRYLVKRTGEKVFLECVQDMDHENMFWYRQDPGLGLRLIYFSYDVKMKEKGDIPEGYSVSREKKERFSLILESASTNQTSMYLCANGLSNQPQHFGDGTRLSIL.

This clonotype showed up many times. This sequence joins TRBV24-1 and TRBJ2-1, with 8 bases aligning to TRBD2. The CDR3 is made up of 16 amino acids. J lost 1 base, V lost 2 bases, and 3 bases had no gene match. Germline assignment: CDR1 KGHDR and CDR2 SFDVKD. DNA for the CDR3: TGTGCCACCAGTGATTGGACTAGCTGGTCCTACAATGAGCAGTTCTTC. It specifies CATSDWTSWSYNEQFF.

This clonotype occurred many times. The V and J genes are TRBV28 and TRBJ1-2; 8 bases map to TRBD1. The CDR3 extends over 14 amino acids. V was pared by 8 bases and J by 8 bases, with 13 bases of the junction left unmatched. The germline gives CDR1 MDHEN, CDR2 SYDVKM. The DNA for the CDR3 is TGTGCCAGCTGGGAGGCAGGGGGCAGAGAAGGCTACACCTTC. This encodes CASWEAGGREGYTF.

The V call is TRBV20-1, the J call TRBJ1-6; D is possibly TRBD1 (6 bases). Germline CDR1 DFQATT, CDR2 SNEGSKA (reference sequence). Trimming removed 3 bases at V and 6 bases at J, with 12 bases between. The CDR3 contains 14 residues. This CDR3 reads CSASRGPTNSPLHF. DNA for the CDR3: TGCAGTGCTAGCAGGGGTCCTACTAATTCACCCCTCCACTTT.

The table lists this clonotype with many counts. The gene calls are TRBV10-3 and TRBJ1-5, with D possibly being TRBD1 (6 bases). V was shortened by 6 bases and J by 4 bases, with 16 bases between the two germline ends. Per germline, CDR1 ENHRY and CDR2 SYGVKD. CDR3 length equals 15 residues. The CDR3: CAIRSGGGLNQPQHF. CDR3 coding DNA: TGTGCCATCAGGTCAGGAGGGGGTCTGAATCAGCCCCAGCATTTT.

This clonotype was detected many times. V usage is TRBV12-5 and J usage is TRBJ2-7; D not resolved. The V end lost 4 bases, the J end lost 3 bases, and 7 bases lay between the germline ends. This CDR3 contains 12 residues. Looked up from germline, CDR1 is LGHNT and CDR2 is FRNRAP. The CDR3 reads CASGWMLYEQYF. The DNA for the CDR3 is TGTGCTAGTGGTTGGATGCTCTACGAGCAGTACTTC. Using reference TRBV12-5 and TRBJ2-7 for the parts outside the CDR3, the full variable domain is DARVTQTPRHKVTEMGQEVTMRCQPILGHNTVFWYRQTMMQGLELLAYFRNRAPLDDSGMPKDRFSAEMPDATLATLKIQPSEPRDSAVYFCASGWMLYEQYFGPGTRLTVT.

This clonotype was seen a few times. The CDR3 region is CSVELPGGEQFF. The CDR3 bases are TGCAGCGTTGAACTACCGGGAGGGGAGCAGTTCTTC. V is TRBV29-1 and J is TRBJ2-1, with TRBD2 matching over 8 bases. V dropped 2 bases and J dropped 10; count of bases not matched to a gene: 4. The CDR3 extends over 12 amino acids. CDR1 and CDR2 (germline): SQVTM, ANQGSEA.

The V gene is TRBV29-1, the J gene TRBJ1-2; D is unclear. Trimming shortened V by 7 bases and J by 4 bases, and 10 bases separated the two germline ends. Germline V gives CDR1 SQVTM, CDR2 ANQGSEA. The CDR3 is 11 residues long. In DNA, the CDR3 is TGCAGCGCATTACAGCTCTATGGCTACACCTTC. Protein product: CSALQLYGYTF.

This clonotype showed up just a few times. The CDR3 DNA sequence: TGTGCCAGCAGTGTGGACCTAAGGAGCGGGAGAGGGGGCGACGAGCAGTACTTC. It encodes CASSVDLRSGRGGDEQYF. The chain is built from TRBV2 and TRBJ2-7; possibly TRBD2 for D (8 bases). V dropped 4 bases and J dropped 5 bases, with 27 bases sitting between them. Germline V gene data show CDR1 as SNHLY and CDR2 as FYNNEI. This CDR3 has 18 residues.

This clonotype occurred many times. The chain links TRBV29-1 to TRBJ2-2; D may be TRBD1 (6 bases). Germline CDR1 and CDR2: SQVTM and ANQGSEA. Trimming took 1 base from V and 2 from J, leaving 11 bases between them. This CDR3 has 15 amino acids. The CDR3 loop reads CSVEAGVVNTGELFF. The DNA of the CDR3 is TGCAGCGTTGAAGCAGGGGTCGTAAACACCGGGGAGCTGTTTTTT.